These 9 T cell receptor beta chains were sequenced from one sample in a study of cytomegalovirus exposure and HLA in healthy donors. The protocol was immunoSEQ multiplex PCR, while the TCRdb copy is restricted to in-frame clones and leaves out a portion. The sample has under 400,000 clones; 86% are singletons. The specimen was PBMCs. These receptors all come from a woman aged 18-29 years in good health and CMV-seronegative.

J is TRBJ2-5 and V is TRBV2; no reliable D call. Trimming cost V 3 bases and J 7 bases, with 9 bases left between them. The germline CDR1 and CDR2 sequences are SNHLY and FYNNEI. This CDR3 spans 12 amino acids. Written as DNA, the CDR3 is TGTGCCAGCAGTGATACGGCTAGGACCCAGTACTTC. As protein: CASSDTARTQYF.

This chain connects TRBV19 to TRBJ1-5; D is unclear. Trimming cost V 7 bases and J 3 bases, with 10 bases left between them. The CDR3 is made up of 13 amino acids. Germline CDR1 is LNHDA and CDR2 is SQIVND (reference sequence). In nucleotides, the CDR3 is TGTGCCAGTACAGGCATTTCCAATCAGCCCCAGCATTTT. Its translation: CASTGISNQPQHF.

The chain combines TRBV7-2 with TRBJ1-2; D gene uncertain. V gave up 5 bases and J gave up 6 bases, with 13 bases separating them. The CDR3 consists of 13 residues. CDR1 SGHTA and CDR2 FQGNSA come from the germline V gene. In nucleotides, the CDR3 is TGTGCCAGCAGCCAGCGAGACGGGGATGGCTACACCTTC. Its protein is CASSQRDGDGYTF.

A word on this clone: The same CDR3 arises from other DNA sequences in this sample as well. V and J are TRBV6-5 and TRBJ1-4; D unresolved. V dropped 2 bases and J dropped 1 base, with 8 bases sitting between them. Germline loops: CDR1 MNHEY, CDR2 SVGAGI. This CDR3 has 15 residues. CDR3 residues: CASSYSGVTNEKLFF. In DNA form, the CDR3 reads TGTGCCAGCAGTTACAGCGGCGTAACTAATGAAAAACTGTTTTTT.

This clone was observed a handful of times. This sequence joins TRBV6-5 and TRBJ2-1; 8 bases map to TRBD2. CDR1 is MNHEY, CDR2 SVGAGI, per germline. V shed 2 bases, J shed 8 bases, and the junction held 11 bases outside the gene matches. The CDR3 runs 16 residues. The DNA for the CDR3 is TGTGCCAGCAGTTACATTTCGGGAGGGGGTGGCGATGAGCAGTTCTTC. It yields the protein CASSYISGGGGDEQFF.

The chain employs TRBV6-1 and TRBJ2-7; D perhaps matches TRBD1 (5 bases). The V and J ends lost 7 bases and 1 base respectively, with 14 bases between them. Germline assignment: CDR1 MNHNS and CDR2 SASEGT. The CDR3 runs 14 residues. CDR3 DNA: TGTGCCAGCACCCTAAGGGGCAATTCCTACGAGCAGTACTTC. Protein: CASTLRGNSYEQYF.

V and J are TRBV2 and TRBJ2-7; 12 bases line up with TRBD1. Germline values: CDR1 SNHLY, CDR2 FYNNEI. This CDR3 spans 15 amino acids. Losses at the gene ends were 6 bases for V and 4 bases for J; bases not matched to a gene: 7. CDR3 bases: TGTGCCAGCAGGAGGGACAGGGGGCTTCAGTACGAGCAGTACTTC. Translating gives CASRRDRGLQYEQYF. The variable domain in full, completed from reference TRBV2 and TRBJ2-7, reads EPEVTQTPSHQVTQMGQEVILRCVPISNHLYFYWYRQILGQKVEFLVSFYNNEISEKSEIFDDQFSVERPDGSNFTLKIRSTKLEDSAMYFCASRRDRGLQYEQYFGPGTRLTVT.

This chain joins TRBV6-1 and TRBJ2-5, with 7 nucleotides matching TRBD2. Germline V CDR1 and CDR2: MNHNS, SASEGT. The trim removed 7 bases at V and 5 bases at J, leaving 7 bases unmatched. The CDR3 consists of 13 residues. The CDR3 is CASNQGGMETQYF. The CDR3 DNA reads TGTGCCAGCAACCAGGGAGGGATGGAGACCCAGTACTTC.

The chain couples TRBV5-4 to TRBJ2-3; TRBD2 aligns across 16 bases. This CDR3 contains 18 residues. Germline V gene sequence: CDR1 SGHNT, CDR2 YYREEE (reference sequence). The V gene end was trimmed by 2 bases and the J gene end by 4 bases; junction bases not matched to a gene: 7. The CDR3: CASSFLGLAGGRSDTQYF. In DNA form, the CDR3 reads TGTGCCAGCAGCTTCCTGGGACTAGCGGGGGGGCGATCAGATACGCAGTATTTT.